This TCR beta chain appears in the sequencing data of a study of identical twins (dated by TCRdb to 2016 to 2018). Regarding the complete study: To test whether fetal clonotypes persist, the study used deep sequencing on TCR alpha and beta repertoires from monozygotic twins, unrelated adults of various ages, and cord blood. To rule out contamination, replicate twin experiments were performed at different times with different library preparation protocols.

The table lists this clonotype with many counts. Its antigen is currently not known. No much larger clonotype is one base removed from it; base qualities were not supplied. Every donor in the study was a healthy Caucasian. Three pairs of female monozygotic twins, all aged roughly 18 to 29 years, made up the twin cohort. Positive isolation kits from Invitrogen were used to isolate CD4+ and CD8+ T cell populations. The library was made by 5' RACE. TCRdb records Illumina HiSeq 2000 as the sequencer. A universal primer binding site was added through template switching, and the final cDNA carried a unique molecular identifier so that TCR cDNA molecules could be counted accurately. First-strand cDNA for TCR alpha and beta chains was synthesized from specific primers in the conserved constant-segment region. To control for contamination, every cDNA library carried two barcodes: a SMART-Mk sample barcode plus Illumina barcodes. TruSeq adapter sequences, together with Illumina sample barcodes, were added in two successive PCR steps. TCR alpha and beta cDNA libraries were sequenced on the Illumina HiSeq platform with custom primers. Concerning the study's data processing: Raw reads were processed with MiGEC to extract unique molecular identifiers, and MiXCR was used to determine CDR3 positions. Recombination models were inferred per individual with the repgenHMM and IGoR tools using an EM algorithm. The tcR package in R was used for shared clonotype analysis, with sharing normalized by the product of cloneset sizes. To study raw recombination without the effects of thymic and clonal selection, out-of-frame nonproductive sequences were analyzed. TCRdb reran the public reads through fastp at Q25 and MiXCR, keeping productive beta chains. All rows with the same CDR3 protein become a single entry with the most common DNA and genes. The V and J calls, along with clone size, are taken from TCRdb and not from the paper's own processing. The sample table lists about 490,000 distinct CDR3 sequences, over 12% of them with a count of one. Roughly 0.46% of the sample comes from the top ten.

Points the paper makes about the study in general: Fewer insertions were carried by abundant cord blood beta clonotypes, a similar but weaker trend appeared in young adult naive repertoires, and no such trend appeared in memory repertoires. Conclusions relied on cross-sectional statistical analysis, since the same donors could not be followed over many years. Invariant T cells such as MAIT and iNKT could partly confound zero-insertion analyses, although diverse VJ usage argued against such confounding for most clonotypes. In monozygotic twins, out-of-frame TCR alpha sharing was systematically underestimated by recombination models, although the models agreed with sharing between unrelated individuals. In beta out-of-frame sequences, excess twin sharing was weaker, because having fewer shared sequences lowered the signal-to-noise ratio. Out-of-frame TCR alpha sequences shared between twins showed an excess of low generation-probability sequences compared with coincidental sharing between unrelated individuals.

There are 13 amino acids in the CDR3, from cysteine to phenylalanine inclusive. Just CDR3 DNA is preserved here, 39 bases in frame from base 1. The junction shows trimming of 0 bases on V and 4 bases on J, plus 7 bases between the germline ends. The germline V gene (reference sequence) supplies CDR1 DFQATT and CDR2 SNEGSKA. The same sample was also used in a study of yellow fever vaccine responses in identical twins. That second report states: According to the authors, the vaccine-induced T cell response in identical twins seemed to be partly convergent and partly specific to each individual. Focusing on identical twins, the study followed the T cell clones that responded to the vaccine, and did so with precision.

The chain uses TRBV20-1 and TRBJ2-1, with an unclear D gene assignment. The clonotype comes from a young woman in good health. Sequenced input: CD4+ T cells sorted from blood. The CDR3 protein: CSARDPGYNEQFF. The DNA sequence is as follows: TGCAGTGCTAGAGATCCCGGGTACAATGAGCAGTTCTTC.